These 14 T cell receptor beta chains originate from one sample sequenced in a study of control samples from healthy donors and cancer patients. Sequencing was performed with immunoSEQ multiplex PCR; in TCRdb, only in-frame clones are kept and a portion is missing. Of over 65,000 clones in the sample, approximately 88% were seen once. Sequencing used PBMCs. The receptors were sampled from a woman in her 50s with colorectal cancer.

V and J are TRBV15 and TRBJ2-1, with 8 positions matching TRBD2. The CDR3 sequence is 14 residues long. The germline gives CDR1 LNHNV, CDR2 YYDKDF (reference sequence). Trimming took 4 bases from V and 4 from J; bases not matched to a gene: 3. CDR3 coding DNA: TGTGCCACCAGCAATCGGGGGGGTTACAATGAGCAGTTCTTC. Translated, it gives CATSNRGGYNEQFF.

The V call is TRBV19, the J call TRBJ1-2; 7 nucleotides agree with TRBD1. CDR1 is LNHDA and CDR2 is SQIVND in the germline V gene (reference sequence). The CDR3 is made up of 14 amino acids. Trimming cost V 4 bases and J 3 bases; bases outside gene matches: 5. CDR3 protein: CASSRDSLYYGYTF. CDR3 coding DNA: TGTGCCAGTAGTAGGGACAGCCTCTACTATGGCTACACCTTC.

CDR3 bases: TGTGCCAGCAGCGTAGGGGGGTTTGGCAATCAGCCCCAGCATTTT. Residues: CASSVGGFGNQPQHF. The chain joins TRBV5-6 to TRBJ1-5, with D possibly matching TRBD1 (6 bases). The CDR3 contains 15 residues. The germline V gene encodes CDR1 SGHDT and CDR2 YYEEEE. Trimming left V 4 bases short and J 2 bases short, with 13 bases between.

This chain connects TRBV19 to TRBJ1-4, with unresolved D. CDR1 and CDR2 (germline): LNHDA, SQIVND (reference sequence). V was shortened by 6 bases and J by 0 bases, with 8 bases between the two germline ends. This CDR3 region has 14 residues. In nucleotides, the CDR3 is TGTGCCAGTAGCCCCTCAGCAACTAATGAAAAACTGTTTTTT. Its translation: CASSPSATNEKLFF.

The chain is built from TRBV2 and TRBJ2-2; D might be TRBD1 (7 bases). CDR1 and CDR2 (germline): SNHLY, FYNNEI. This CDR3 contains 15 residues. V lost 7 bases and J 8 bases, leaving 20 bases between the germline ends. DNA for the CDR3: TGTGCCAGCACAGGGGGGACCAAACTAGTGGGGGAGCTGTTTTTT. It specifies CASTGGTKLVGELFF.

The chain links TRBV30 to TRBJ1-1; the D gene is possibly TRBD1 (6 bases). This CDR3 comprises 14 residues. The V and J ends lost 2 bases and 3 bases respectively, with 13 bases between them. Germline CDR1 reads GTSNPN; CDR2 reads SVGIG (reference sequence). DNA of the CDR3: TGTGCCTGGAGTATCCGGGGACAATACACTGAAGCTTTCTTT. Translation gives CAWSIRGQYTEAFF.

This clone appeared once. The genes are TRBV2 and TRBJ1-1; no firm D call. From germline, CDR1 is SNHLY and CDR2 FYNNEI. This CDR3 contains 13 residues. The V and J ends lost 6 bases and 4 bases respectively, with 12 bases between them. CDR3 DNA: TGTGCCAGCAGCACCCAGGAGGGCACTGAAGCTTTCTTT. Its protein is CASSTQEGTEAFF.

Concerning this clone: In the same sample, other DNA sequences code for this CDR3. The CDR3 bases are TGTGCCAGTAAAGCGCGGGTCTACAATGAGCAGTTCTTC. It is translated as CASKARVYNEQFF. V and J are TRBV2 and TRBJ2-1; D perhaps matches TRBD2 (5 bases). The CDR3 runs to 13 residues. V was cut by 9 bases and J by 3 bases, with 12 bases left in between. The germline V gene has CDR1 SNHLY and CDR2 FYNNEI.

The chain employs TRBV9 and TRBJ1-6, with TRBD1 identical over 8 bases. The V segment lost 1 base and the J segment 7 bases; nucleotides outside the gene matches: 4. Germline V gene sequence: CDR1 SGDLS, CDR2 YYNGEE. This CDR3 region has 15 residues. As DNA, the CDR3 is TGTGCCAGCAGCGTAACAGGGGGTGGGAATTCACCCCTCCACTTT. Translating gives CASSVTGGGNSPLHF.

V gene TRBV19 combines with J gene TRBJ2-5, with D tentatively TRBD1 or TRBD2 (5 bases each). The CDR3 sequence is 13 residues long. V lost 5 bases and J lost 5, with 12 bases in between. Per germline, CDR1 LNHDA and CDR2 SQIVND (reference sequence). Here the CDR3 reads CASSSGTRETQYF. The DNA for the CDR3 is TGTGCCAGTAGTTCCGGGACCAGGGAGACCCAGTACTTC.

In DNA form, the CDR3 reads TGTGCCAGCAGTGCACGGGACAGGGGGCAACTGGTGGGGGCCAACGTCCTGACTTTC. This encodes CASSARDRGQLVGANVLTF. The rearrangement uses TRBV2 and TRBJ2-6; TRBD1 matches 12 bases. J gave up 4 bases and V 4 bases, and 11 bases lay outside the gene matches. The CDR3 has 19 amino acids. Germline V lookup: CDR1 SNHLY, CDR2 FYNNEI.

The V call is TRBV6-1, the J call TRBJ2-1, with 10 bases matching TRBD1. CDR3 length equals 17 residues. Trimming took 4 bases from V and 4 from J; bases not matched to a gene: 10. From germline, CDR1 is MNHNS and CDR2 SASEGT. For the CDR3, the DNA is TGTGCCAGCAGTGGACAGGGGGCGAGGGGTGCATACAATGAGCAGTTCTTC. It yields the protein CASSGQGARGAYNEQFF.

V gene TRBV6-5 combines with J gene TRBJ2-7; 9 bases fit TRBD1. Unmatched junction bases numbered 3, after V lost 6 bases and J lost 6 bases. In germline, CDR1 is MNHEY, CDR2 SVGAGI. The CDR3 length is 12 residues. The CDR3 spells CASRGTGIEQYV. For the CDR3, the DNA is TGTGCCAGCAGAGGGACAGGGATCGAGCAGTACGTC.

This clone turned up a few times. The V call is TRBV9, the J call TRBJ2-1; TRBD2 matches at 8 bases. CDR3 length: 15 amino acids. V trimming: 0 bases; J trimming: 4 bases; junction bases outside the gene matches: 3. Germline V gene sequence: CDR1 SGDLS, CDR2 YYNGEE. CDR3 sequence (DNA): TGTGCCAGCAGCGTAGTGGGCGGGGGGTACAATGAGCAGTTCTTC. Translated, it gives CASSVVGGGYNEQFF.